By share of the sample, the clone carrying this T cell receptor beta chain is medium-sized. Its antigen is as yet unknown. The tissue used was unsorted bulk material of about 19-33 mg. RNA and DNA were co-extracted from it with the AllPrep DNA/RNA mini kit. With a constant-region primer, TCR beta cDNA was made from roughly 500 ng of total RNA. For TCR beta, libraries were produced by three nested multiplex PCR rounds using slightly modified ARM-PCR. Forward primers for TRBV1-TRBV30 and a C-beta reverse primer served the first two PCR rounds, at approximately 10 cycles each. TCRdb analysed the multiplex PCR reads with MiXCR anew, one entry per CDR3 protein. The sample contains some 30,000 distinct CDR3 sequences, over 60% of which appear only once. The data were obtained in a study of tumor-infiltrating lymphocytes in primary liver carcinoma. Study context: Samples returned roughly 3.5 to 7.13 million productive TCRbeta reads each. Read depth did not differ significantly between tissue types. Study observations and caveats: Compared with blood, tumor repertoires held significantly more in their top 250 clones. Lower overlap was observed for tumor-adjacent and tumor-blood pairs relative to tumor region pairs. Present in all five tumor regions were only about 7.5-24% of the top clones.

CDR1 and CDR2 from the germline V gene are MNHNS and SASEGT. This CDR3 is 12 amino acids long. V lost 6 bases, J lost 2 bases, and 8 bases lay in between. The chain uses TRBV6-1 and TRBJ2-7, with no clear D. Source material: liver tumor tissue from sampling region 5. Regarding subset: tumor region T5, tumor centre. The sequence was collected from a man aged 40-50 years with primary liver carcinoma and hepatitis B virus infection. CDR3 bases: TGTGCCAGCAGACAAATAACCTACGAGCAGTACTTC. Protein: CASRQITYEQYF.